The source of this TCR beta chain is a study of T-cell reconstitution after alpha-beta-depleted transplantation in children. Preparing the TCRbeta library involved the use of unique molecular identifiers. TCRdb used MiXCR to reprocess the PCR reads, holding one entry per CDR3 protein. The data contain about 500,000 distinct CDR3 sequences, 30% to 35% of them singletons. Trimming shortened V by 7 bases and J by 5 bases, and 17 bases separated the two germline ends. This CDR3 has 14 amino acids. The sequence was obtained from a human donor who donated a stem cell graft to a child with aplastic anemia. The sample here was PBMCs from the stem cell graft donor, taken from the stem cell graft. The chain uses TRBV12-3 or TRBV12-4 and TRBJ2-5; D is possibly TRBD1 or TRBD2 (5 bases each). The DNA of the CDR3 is TGTGCCAGCACCCTAACCGGGACCGTTGAGACCCAGTACTTC. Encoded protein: CASTLTGTVETQYF.